The entry below describes one T cell receptor beta chain. Its antigen remains unidentified. TCRdb recomputed calls from the reads with MiXCR, one row per CDR3 protein. This sample carries 450,000 to 600,000 distinct CDR3 sequences, under 45% of them seen once, and the ten largest clones take around 44%. Unmatched junction bases numbered 7, after V lost 4 bases and J lost 1 base. Per the germline V gene, CDR1 is KGHSH and CDR2 is LQKENI. The CDR3 runs to 16 residues. The sample is drawn from a study of T cell repertoires in cytomegalovirus infection. This chain uses TRBV18 with TRBJ1-3; 7 bases align to TRBD1. The material sequenced was cultured PBMCs, taken from culture after CMV antigen stimulation. The source of this sequence is a human donor in good health (CMV status not recorded). Some clones in this sample may be carry-over from other donors' samples. The CDR3 nucleotides read TGTGCCAGCTCACAAACAGGGGAACTTTCTGGAAACACCATATATTTT. As protein: CASSQTGELSGNTIYF.